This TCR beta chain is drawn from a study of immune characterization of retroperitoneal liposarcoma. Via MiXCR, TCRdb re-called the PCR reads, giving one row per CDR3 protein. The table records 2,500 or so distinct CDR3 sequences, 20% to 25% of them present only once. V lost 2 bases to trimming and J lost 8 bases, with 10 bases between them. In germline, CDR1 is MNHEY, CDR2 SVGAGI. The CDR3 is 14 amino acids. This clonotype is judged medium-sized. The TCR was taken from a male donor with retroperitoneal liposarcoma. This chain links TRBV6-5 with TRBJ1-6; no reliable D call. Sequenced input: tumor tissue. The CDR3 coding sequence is TGTGCCAGCAGTTACCGGGAGGCGGATTCACCCCTCCACTTT. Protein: CASSYREADSPLHF.